The entry below gives a single TCR beta chain sequence along with its context. Its antigen is not known. TCR beta CDR3 regions were amplified from RNA transcripts. When the TCR CDR3 underwent first-round RT-PCR, the HTBI primer set was used. TCRdb redid the calling of the multiplex PCR reads with MiXCR, one entry per CDR3 protein. The sample carries 500,000 to 600,000 distinct CDR3 sequences, roughly 45% recorded once. This sample is drawn from a study of T cells in Graves' hyperthyroidism and ophthalmopathy. Diagnostic decisions used clinical symptoms, serum thyroxine and TRAb, thyroid ultrasound and orbital computed tomography. CDR1 and CDR2 (germline): KGHSY, FQNENV. The CDR3 has 15 amino acids. Trimming took 7 bases from V and 5 from J, leaving 18 bases between them. The study, taken as a whole, reports: Ophthalmopathy was separated from stable hyperthyroidism by a 13 V-J model.

The sequence derives from an adult woman with Graves' disease, either hyperthyroidism or ophthalmopathy (not recorded which). V gene TRBV16 combines with J gene TRBJ1-5; TRBD1 might be the D (6 bases). Sequencing input: peripheral blood or thyroid tissue (not recorded which). As DNA, the CDR3 is TGTGCCAGCACCAATGGCGGGGGGCGCGATCAGCCCCAGCATTTT. It yields the protein CASTNGGGRDQPQHF.